The entry below gives a single TCR beta chain sequence along with its context. Original data processing: Estimates of nucleated cell counts were drawn from the amplification of reference gene primers. TCRdb's copy holds only in-frame clones and misses some; the assay was immunoSEQ multiplex PCR. From that table come the V and J calls and clone size; the DNA was used to work out D and trimming. This sample has 160,000 or so clones; 90% occur once, and the top ten carry 15% to 20%. In germline, CDR1 is PRHDT, CDR2 FYEKMQ (reference sequence). CDR3 size: 15 residues. The V end lost 5 bases, the J end lost 5 bases, and 19 bases lay between the germline ends. The source of the sample is a study of blood T cell repertoires in COVID-19. Study-level information: Both acute and convalescent COVID-19 samples were obtained from the United States, Italy and Spain. The cDNA or gDNA used as material had been derived from T cells, B-cell-depleted T cells, or PBMCs.

This clonotype was sampled from a man between 60 and 75 years old with active or convalescent COVID-19. Sequencing input: peripheral blood. The rearrangement uses TRBV13 and TRBJ2-7; D is possibly TRBD1 (6 bases). The CDR3 region is CASSPVGTLVNEQYF. The CDR3 bases are TGTGCCAGCAGCCCAGTGGGGACACTCGTCAACGAGCAGTACTTC.